This T cell receptor (beta chain) was profiled in a study of blood T cell repertoires in COVID-19. At the level of the study: Collection of acute and convalescent COVID-19 samples took place in the United States, Italy and Spain. T cells, B-cell-depleted T cells, or PBMCs provided the cDNA or gDNA that served as material.

Seattle patients were enrolled while actively infected and followed longitudinally. Study processing details: The authors estimated nucleated cell counts from reference gene primer amplification. Sequencing was performed with immunoSEQ multiplex PCR; in TCRdb, only in-frame clones are kept and a portion is missing. V, J and clone size are taken as reported in that table, and D and trimming were inferred from the DNA itself. The table shows 400,000 to 450,000 clones, with about nine tenths occurring only once. The CDR3 spans 13 residues. V was cut by 5 bases and J by 1 base, with 7 bases left in between. The germline CDR1 and CDR2 sequences are SGHVS and FQNEAQ.

The receptor was derived from a woman aged 40 to 50 with COVID-19, enrolled during active disease. This chain joins TRBV7-8 and TRBJ2-3; a possible D gene is TRBD2 (5 bases). Sample: peripheral blood. CDR3 in DNA: TGTGCCAGCAGCGTGGGAGGCACAGATACGCAGTATTTT. Amino acid sequence: CASSVGGTDTQYF.